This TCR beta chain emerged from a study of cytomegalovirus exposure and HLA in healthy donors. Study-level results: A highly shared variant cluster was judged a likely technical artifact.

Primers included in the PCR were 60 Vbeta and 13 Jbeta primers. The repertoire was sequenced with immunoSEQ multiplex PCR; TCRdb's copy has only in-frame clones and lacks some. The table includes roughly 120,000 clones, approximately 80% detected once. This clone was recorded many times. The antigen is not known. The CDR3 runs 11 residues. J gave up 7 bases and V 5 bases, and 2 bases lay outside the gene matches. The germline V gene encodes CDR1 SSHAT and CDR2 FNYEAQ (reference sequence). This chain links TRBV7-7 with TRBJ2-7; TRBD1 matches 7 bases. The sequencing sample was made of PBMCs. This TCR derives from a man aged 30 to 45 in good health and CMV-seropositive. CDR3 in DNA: TGTGCCAGCAGCCAGGGGGTTGAGCAGTACTTC. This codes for CASSQGVEQYF.